The 22 T cell receptor beta chains in this list originate from one sample, sequenced in a study of breast tumors, draining lymph nodes, adjacent tissues. Axillary draining lymph nodes of breast cancer patients supplied the node samples. TCRdb re-derived calls from the multiplex PCR reads in MiXCR, one entry per CDR3 protein. The sample lists around 230,000 distinct CDR3 sequences; approximately 31% were seen once. The sequenced sample consisted of axillary lymph node tissue. The receptors derive from a female donor with breast cancer. Some clones in this sample may be carry-over from other donors' samples.

This clonotype occurred many times. The rearrangement uses TRBV6-1 and TRBJ2-2; 8 bases fit TRBD2. Germline V gene data show CDR1 as MNHNS and CDR2 as SASEGT. The CDR3 has 15 residues. The ends lost 4 bases at V and 7 bases at J; junction bases unmatched: 8. CDR3 region: CASSASGRIGGELFF. The CDR3 DNA follows: TGTGCCAGCAGTGCGAGCGGGAGAATAGGCGGGGAGCTGTTTTTT.

This clonotype was detected many times. The chain carries TRBV6-1 and TRBJ2-2, with 7 nucleotides matching TRBD2. V was clipped by 4 bases and J by 8 bases; unmatched bases: 4. There are 13 residues in the CDR3. CDR1 is MNHNS and CDR2 is SASEGT in the germline V gene. CDR3 DNA sequence: TGTGCCAGCAGTGTACTAGCGTGGGGGGAGCTGTTTTTT. Protein sequence: CASSVLAWGELFF.

This clonotype has a count of ten or more. V is TRBV20-1 and J is TRBJ2-4; possible D gene TRBD1, 6 bases. The CDR3 loop spans 16 amino acids. Between the trimmed V and J ends, which lost 0 bases and 5 bases, there was a span of 17 bases. Germline loops: CDR1 DFQATT, CDR2 SNEGSKA (reference sequence). The CDR3, as DNA: TGCAGTGCTAGAGATTGGGACACCAACCGACAAAACATTCAGTACTTC. It is translated as CSARDWDTNRQNIQYF.

There are many counts of this clonotype. Sequence at one end of the junction differs from germline and may be a read error. The J gene is TRBJ2-5, the V gene TRBV7-9, with a possible D match to TRBD2 (6 bases). CDR3 length equals 12 residues. Germline V gene data show CDR1 as SEHNR and CDR2 as FQNEAQ (reference sequence). This CDR3 reads CASSSLAEGLWF. CDR3 DNA sequence: TGTGCCAGCAGCTCTCTGGCGGAGGGGTTGTGGTTC.

In its sample, this clonotype was seen a few times. A much bigger clone sits one base away, suggesting this may be a read error. The chain uses TRBV20-1 and TRBJ1-2, with D possibly TRBD1 on 6 matching bases. The CDR3 contains 13 residues. Germline CDR1 is DFQATT and CDR2 is SNEGSKA (reference sequence). The V gene lost 5 bases and the J gene lost 10 bases, with 20 bases spanning the gap. CDR3 residues: CSALTGTRDAYTF. The CDR3, as DNA: TGCAGTGCTTTGACCGGGACAAGGGATGCCTACACCTTC.

A note on this clonotype: The junction shows a germline mismatch at one end, possibly a read error. The J gene is TRBJ2-2, the V gene TRBV9; D is tentatively TRBD1 or TRBD2 (5 bases each). This CDR3 has 14 residues. Germline V lookup: CDR1 SGDLS, CDR2 YYNGEE. CDR3 coding DNA: TGTGCCAGCAGCGTAAGTTCGGAGACCAGGGAGCTGTCTTTT. This encodes CASSVSSETRELSF. Full variable domain (missing parts from reference TRBV9 and TRBJ2-2): DSGVTQTPKHLITATGQRVTLRCSPRSGDLSVYWYQQSLDQGLQFLIQYYNGEERAKGNILERFSAQQFPDLHSELNLSSLELGDSALYFCASSVSSETRELSFGEGSRLTVL.

As for this clonotype: With a much larger clone just one base away, this may be a read error. V usage is TRBV12-3 or TRBV12-4 and J usage is TRBJ2-1; D may be TRBD1 or TRBD2 (5 bases each). V shed 8 bases and J shed 7 bases, with 24 bases lying between them. This CDR3 comprises 16 residues. The CDR3 is CASGLPGTAGSNEQFF. In DNA form, the CDR3 reads TGTGCCAGCGGGTTGCCCGGGACGGCAGGTAGTAATGAGCAGTTCTTC.

This clonotype occurred many times. The rearrangement joins TRBV11-2 to TRBJ2-3; a possible D gene is TRBD2 (5 bases). Trimming removed 1 base at V and 5 bases at J, with 13 bases between. CDR1 SGHAT and CDR2 FQNNGV come from the germline V gene. The CDR3 is 15 amino acids. CDR3 sequence reads: CASSLAGSTRDTQYF. In nucleotides, the CDR3 is TGTGCCAGCAGCTTAGCGGGATCGACTCGAGATACGCAGTATTTT.

A remark on this clonotype: It is likely a read error, because the conserved phenylalanine at the end of the CDR3 is missing. The limits of the CDR3 on the DNA are not certain, so only TCRdb's listed CDR3 is given. This chain joins TRBV9 and TRBJ2-7; no check of the table's D call, TRBD2, against the DNA was made. CDR1 and CDR2 (germline): SGDLS, YYNGEE. A total of 10 residues make up the CDR3, ends included. CDR3 sequence reads: CASSLALVAG.

This CDR3 is CASSHPGTDQETQYF. As DNA, the CDR3 is TGTGCCAGCAGTCACCCTGGGACAGATCAAGAGACCCAGTACTTC. The chain combines TRBV6-6 with TRBJ2-5; 7 nucleotides line up with TRBD1. The germline CDR1 and CDR2 sequences are MNHNY and SVGAGI (reference sequence). V was clipped by 5 bases and J by 2 bases; unmatched bases: 8. The CDR3 is made up of 15 amino acids.

On this clonotype itself: One base away lies a much larger clone, so this may be a sequencing read error. The chain links TRBV6-1 to TRBJ2-7; 12 nucleotides align to TRBD1. The ends lost 8 bases at V and 7 bases at J; junction bases unmatched: 18. The CDR3 totals 17 residues. Germline V gives CDR1 MNHNS, CDR2 SASEGT. The CDR3 sequence: CASSQLVGTGGADEQYF. The CDR3 DNA sequence: TGTGCCAGCTCACAGCTTGTCGGGACAGGGGGCGCGGATGAGCAGTACTTC.

The sample holds many counts of this clonotype. This sequence joins TRBV20-1 and TRBJ2-4; D not resolved. Germline CDR1 DFQATT, CDR2 SNEGSKA (reference sequence). The CDR3 has 15 residues. V was shortened by 1 base and J by 3 bases, with 13 bases between the two germline ends. The CDR3 sequence is CSARVWAPSKNIQYF. The CDR3 DNA follows: TGCAGTGCTAGAGTCTGGGCACCTAGCAAAAACATTCAGTACTTC.

With respect to this clonotype: Compared with germline, one end of the junction differs, possibly owing to a read error. The J gene is TRBJ2-1, the V gene TRBV9; the match to TRBD2 covers 9 bases. Germline V gives CDR1 SGDLS, CDR2 YYNGEE. The CDR3 totals 15 residues. For the CDR3, the DNA is TGTGCCAGCAGCCCGGGACTAGCCCCCAACAATGAGCCGTTCTTC. It yields the protein CASSPGLAPNNEPFF.

The chain employs TRBV6-5 and TRBJ1-5; D is unclear. Trimming removed 6 bases at V and 0 bases at J, with 12 bases between. The CDR3 sequence is 15 residues long. Germline loops: CDR1 MNHEY, CDR2 SVGAGI. In nucleotides, the CDR3 is TGTGCCAGCAGAATACGGGAATATAGCAATCAGCCCCAGCATTTT. Its protein is CASRIREYSNQPQHF.

This clonotype was counted at least ten times. CDR3 region: CASSEGQARADTQYF. The CDR3 region has the DNA TGTGCCAGCAGTGAAGGTCAGGCAAGGGCAGATACGCAGTATTTT. This chain uses TRBV6-1 with TRBJ2-3; D ambiguous. The CDR3 consists of 15 residues. CDR1 and CDR2 from the germline V gene are MNHNS and SASEGT. V lost 1 base to trimming and J lost 4 bases, with 12 bases between them.

The rearrangement uses TRBV2 and TRBJ1-3, with D maybe TRBD1 (5 bases). CDR1 is SNHLY, CDR2 FYNNEI, per germline. This CDR3 has 15 residues. The V and J ends lost 3 bases and 2 bases respectively, with 11 bases between them. The CDR3 coding sequence is TGTGCCAGCAGTGAGTCAGGGAATACTGGAAACACCATATATTTT. It is translated as CASSESGNTGNTIYF.

This clonotype has a count of ten or more. The J gene is TRBJ2-3, the V gene TRBV20-1, with TRBD2 identical over 7 bases. With V trimmed by 3 bases and J by 5 bases, 8 bases remained unmatched. Germline V lookup: CDR1 DFQATT, CDR2 SNEGSKA (reference sequence). The CDR3 totals 14 residues. The CDR3 bases are TGCAGTGCTAGGATCCTAGGGAGGGGAGATACGCAGTATTTT. It encodes CSARILGRGDTQYF.

This clonotype was seen many times. The chain employs TRBV2 and TRBJ1-4; D is perhaps TRBD1 (5 bases). Germline CDR1 and CDR2: SNHLY and FYNNEI. There are 12 residues in the CDR3. With 10 bases removed from V and 8 bases from J, the gap between germline ends came to 14 bases. The CDR3 bases are TGTGCCACCGGACAAGGGGTGGAAAAACTGTTTTTT. Amino acids: CATGQGVEKLFF.

Of note for this clonotype: This may stem from a read error, because a much larger clone lies one nucleotide away. The J gene is TRBJ2-4, the V gene TRBV7-2; 7 positions match TRBD2. The germline CDR1 and CDR2 sequences are SGHTA and FQGNSA. The trim removed 0 bases at V and 0 bases at J, leaving 8 bases unmatched. This CDR3 contains 18 residues. CDR3 DNA sequence: TGTGCCAGCAGCTTAGCCCGACGGGAGGTACTAGCCAAAAACATTCAGTACTTC. Translating gives CASSLARREVLAKNIQYF.

Many counts were recorded for this clonotype. The chain joins TRBV4-2 to TRBJ2-3; 11 bases line up with TRBD2. The V and J ends lost 1 base and 6 bases, in that order; junction bases with no gene match: 12. Looked up from germline, CDR1 is LGHNA and CDR2 is YNFKEQ. The CDR3 loop spans 18 amino acids. The CDR3 coding sequence is TGTGCCAGCAGCCAAGGGTCCTTAGCGGGAGGGCAGGCGGATACGCAGTATTTT. It specifies CASSQGSLAGGQADTQYF.

There are many counts of this clonotype. J is TRBJ1-1 and V is TRBV7-9; possible D gene TRBD1, 6 bases. This CDR3 has 12 amino acids. Germline V lookup: CDR1 SEHNR, CDR2 FQNEAQ (reference sequence). Trimming shortened V by 5 bases and J by 5 bases, and 9 bases separated the two germline ends. The CDR3 region is CASSRGGTEAFF. The CDR3 coding sequence is TGTGCCAGCAGCCGAGGGGGGACTGAAGCTTTCTTT.

In its sample, this clonotype was seen many times. V and J are TRBV19 and TRBJ2-1; D might be TRBD2 (5 bases). V was pared by 7 bases and J by 8 bases, with 6 bases between. Per the germline V gene, CDR1 is LNHDA and CDR2 is SQIVND (reference sequence). The CDR3 has 10 residues. CDR3 loop: CASKRDEQFF. The CDR3 nucleotides read TGTGCCAGTAAGAGGGATGAGCAGTTCTTC.